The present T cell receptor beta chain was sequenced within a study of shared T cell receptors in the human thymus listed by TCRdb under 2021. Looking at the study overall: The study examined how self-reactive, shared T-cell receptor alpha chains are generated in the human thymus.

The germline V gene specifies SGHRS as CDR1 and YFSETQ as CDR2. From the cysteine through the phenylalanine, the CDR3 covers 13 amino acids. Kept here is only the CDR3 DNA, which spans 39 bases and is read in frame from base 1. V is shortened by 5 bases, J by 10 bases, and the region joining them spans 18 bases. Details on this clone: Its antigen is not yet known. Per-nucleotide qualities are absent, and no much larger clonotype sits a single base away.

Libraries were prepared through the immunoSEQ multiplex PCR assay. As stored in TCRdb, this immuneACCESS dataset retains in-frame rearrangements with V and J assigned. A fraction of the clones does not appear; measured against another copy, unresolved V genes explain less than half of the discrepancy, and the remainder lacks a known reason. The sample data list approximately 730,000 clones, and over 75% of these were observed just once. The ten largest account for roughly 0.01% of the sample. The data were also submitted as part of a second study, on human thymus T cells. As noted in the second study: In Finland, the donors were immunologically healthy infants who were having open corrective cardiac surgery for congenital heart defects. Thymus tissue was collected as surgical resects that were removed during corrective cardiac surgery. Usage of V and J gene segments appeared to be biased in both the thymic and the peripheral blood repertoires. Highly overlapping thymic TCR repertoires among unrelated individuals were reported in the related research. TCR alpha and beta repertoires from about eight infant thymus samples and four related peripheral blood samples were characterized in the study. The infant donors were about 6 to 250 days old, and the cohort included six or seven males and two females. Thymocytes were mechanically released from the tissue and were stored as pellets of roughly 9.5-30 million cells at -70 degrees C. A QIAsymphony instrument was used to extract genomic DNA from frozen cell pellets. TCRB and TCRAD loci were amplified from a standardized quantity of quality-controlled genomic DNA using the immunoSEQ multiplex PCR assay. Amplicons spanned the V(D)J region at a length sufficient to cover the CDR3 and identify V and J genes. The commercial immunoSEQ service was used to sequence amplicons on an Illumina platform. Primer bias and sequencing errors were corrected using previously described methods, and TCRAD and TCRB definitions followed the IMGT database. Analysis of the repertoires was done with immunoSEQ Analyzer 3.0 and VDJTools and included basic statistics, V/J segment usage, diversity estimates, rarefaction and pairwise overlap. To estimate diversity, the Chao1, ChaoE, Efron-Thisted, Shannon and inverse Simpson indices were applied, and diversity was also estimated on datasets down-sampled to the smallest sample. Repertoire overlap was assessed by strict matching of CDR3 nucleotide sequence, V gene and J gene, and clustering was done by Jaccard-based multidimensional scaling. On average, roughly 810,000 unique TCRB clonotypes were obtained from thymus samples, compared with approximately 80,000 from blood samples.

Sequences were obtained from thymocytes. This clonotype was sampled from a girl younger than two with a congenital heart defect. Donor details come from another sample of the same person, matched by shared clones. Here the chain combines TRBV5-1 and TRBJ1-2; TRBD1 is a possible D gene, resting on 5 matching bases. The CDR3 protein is CASSFGDRDYYTF. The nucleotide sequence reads TGCGCCAGCAGTTTTGGGGACCGGGACTACTACACCTTC.